This T cell receptor (beta chain) was identified in a study of T cell responses to AZD1222 COVID-19 vaccine. Study-wide results and limits: Clonal diversity may have been underestimated in mostly white British donors. Unmutated variant regions are reportedly targeted by nearly half of spike-specific TCRs. Baseline seropositives among AZD1222 recipients totaled only six or seven.

With respect to this clone: Its target is unknown.

Second doses at about 4 or about 12 weeks were pooled. The CDR3 has 13 amino acids. The V end was cut by 6 bases, the J end by 1 base, with 10 bases between. The germline V gene has CDR1 ENHRY and CDR2 SYGVKD. TCRdb's copy holds only in-frame clones and misses some; the assay was immunoSEQ multiplex PCR. Among under 150,000 clones listed, more than 90% were seen once. Sequenced here: peripheral blood, sampled 28 days after the second AZD1222 dose. The chain combines TRBV10-3 with TRBJ2-7, with no clear D. The sequence derives from an adult who received the AZD1222 COVID-19 vaccine. Here the CDR3 reads CAISPFDSYEQYF. In nucleotides, the CDR3 is TGTGCCATCAGCCCCTTCGATTCCTACGAGCAGTACTTC.